This T cell receptor (beta chain) originates from a study of a mutant IDH1 vaccine in newly diagnosed glioma (dated by TCRdb to about 2021). About the investigation overall: Eight vaccinations were administered to patients in weeks 1, 3, 5, 7, 11, 15, 19 and 23, corresponding to visits V03 through V10. Vaccination began 4-6 weeks after radiotherapy alone, or alongside temozolomide cycles in the chemotherapy-containing groups. Of the roughly 33 treated patients, approximately 62% were male and around 40% were female, and the mean age was roughly 40 years. Prior to enrollment, standard therapy consisting of radiotherapy alone, temozolomide alone, or radiochemotherapy with temozolomide had been administered to patients, with the combination being received by most patients. Peripheral blood samples were drawn at six visits, namely V03 (baseline), V05, V07, V10, V12 and V13. For exploratory analyses, about 25 treated patients had longitudinal TCRB deep sequencing done wherever samples were available.

Overall results and qualifications from the work: The authors stated that sample limitations prevented analyses of patient blood samples from being reproduced. Pseudoprogression seemed to be unrelated to changes in the top peripheral T cell clonotypes found by TCRB sequencing. PBMC samples for TCRB deep sequencing were selected based on availability. Immune responses induced by the vaccine were seen in approximately 93% of patients across multiple MHC alleles.

This sample's time point label indicates: week 23, last vaccination. Every vaccine dose consisted of 300 ug of a 20-mer mutant IDH1 peptide in Montanide, administered subcutaneously together with topical imiquimod. Donors had newly diagnosed WHO grade 3 or 4 IDH1-mutant astrocytomas with loss of nuclear ATRX. The samples were drawn from NOA16, a multicentre, single-arm, open-label phase I trial in Germany that tested a mutant IDH1 peptide vaccine in humans for the first time. Genomic DNA for TCRB sequencing was isolated from EDTA blood with the DNeasy Blood and Tissue Kit. Regarding this clone: The antigen this receptor binds is unknown. Base-call qualities are not available, and no considerably larger clone is one nucleotide away.

Library construction relied on the immunoSEQ multiplex PCR assay. Rearranged TCR beta chain sequences were amplified using the hsTCRB Kit according to the manufacturer's protocol. TCRB libraries were sequenced on an Illumina MiSeq. The study's processing was this. The kit vendor's proprietary platform handled demultiplexing, trimming and gene mapping. The immuneACCESS repertoire file appears here via TCRdb, limited to in-frame rearrangements. These files lack a portion of the clones; in checked studies, under half of the deficit traces to unresolved V genes, and the cause of the others is not known. D and trimming were read from the DNA, whereas the V and J calls and clone size are those reported in that table. The table for this sample lists 35,000 to 55,000 clones; roughly 84% of them were counted only once. The ten largest account for around 2.5% of the sample. The material was PBMCs, obtained from a glioma patient whose treatment included an IDH1 peptide vaccine. The receptor was derived from a woman younger than 35 with glioma. Some clones in this sample may be carry-over from other donors' samples.

The CDR3 sequence is CASSSTSGSSYEQYF. Here is the DNA: TGTGCCAGCAGTTCGACTAGCGGGAGCTCCTACGAGCAGTACTTC. This receptor chain uses TRBV27 and TRBJ2-7, with TRBD2 identical over 12 junction bases. V has 4 bases trimmed and J has 0 bases trimmed; junction bases matching no gene number 1. Sequences MNHEY (CDR1) and SMNVEV (CDR2) are obtained from the germline V gene (reference sequence). Its CDR3 holds 15 amino acids, cysteine through phenylalanine. Only the CDR3 region is kept as DNA, spanning 45 bases read in frame from base 1.